This T cell receptor beta chain came from a study of blood T cell repertoires in COVID-19. On the study more broadly: Spain, Italy and the United States supplied samples that represented acute and convalescent COVID-19. PBMCs, B-cell-depleted T cells, or T cells provided the cDNA or gDNA that made up the material.

Germline lookup yields CDR1 LGHDT and CDR2 YNNKEL (reference sequence). This CDR3 has 17 amino acids. With 2 bases clipped from V and 5 bases from J, the junction kept 12 bases outside the gene matches. Original data processing: Amplification with reference gene primers provided the estimates of nucleated cell counts. Assay used: immunoSEQ multiplex PCR; TCRdb lists only in-frame clones, some missing. That table gives V, J and clone size, and the DNA gave D and trimming. The table has 200,000 to 300,000 clones, roughly 80% seen once. Sample: peripheral blood. This clonotype was sampled from a man older than 75 with acute or convalescent COVID-19. This chain uses TRBV3-1 (or the pseudogene TRBV3-2) with TRBJ2-5; 9 bases agree with TRBD2. As DNA, the CDR3 is TGTGCCAGCAGCCAACCCCCGGGGCGGGGGGGCCGGGAGACCCAGTACTTC. Its translation is CASSQPPGRGGRETQYF.